Listed here are 14 T cell receptor beta chains from one sample, sequenced in a study of blood T cell repertoires in COVID-19. The method was immunoSEQ multiplex PCR; TCRdb's version includes in-frame clones alone and lacks a portion of them. The sample carries more than 60,000 clones, roughly 82% recorded once. The specimen sequenced was peripheral blood. Source of these receptors: a human donor in a cohort sampled during active COVID-19.

The rearrangement joins TRBV30 to TRBJ2-7; 9 positions agree with TRBD1. Germline CDR1 GTSNPN, CDR2 SVGIG (reference sequence). This CDR3 is 14 amino acids long. V gave up 5 bases and J gave up 3 bases; unmatched junction bases: 8. The CDR3 DNA follows: TGTGCCTGGCAGAGCGGACAGGGGAACTACGAGCAGTACTTC. Protein sequence: CAWQSGQGNYEQYF.

CDR3 in DNA: TGTGCCAGCAGCTTGCGGGGACTAGCGGGGGCCGGCACAGATACGCAGTATTTT. Its protein product is CASSLRGLAGAGTDTQYF. The V and J genes are TRBV7-2 and TRBJ2-3; 14 bases are a match to TRBD2. Per the germline V gene, CDR1 is SGHTA and CDR2 is FQGNSA. The CDR3 is 18 amino acids. J lost 1 base, V lost 3 bases, and 6 bases had no gene match.

The rearrangement links TRBV30 to TRBJ2-5; 7 bases match TRBD1. This CDR3 comprises 17 residues. Germline loops: CDR1 GTSNPN, CDR2 SVGIG (reference sequence). The V gene end was trimmed by 0 bases and the J gene end by 3 bases; junction bases not matched to a gene: 13. This CDR3 reads CAWSVRRGRSYKETQYF. In DNA form, the CDR3 reads TGTGCCTGGAGTGTACGTAGGGGGCGCTCCTACAAAGAGACCCAGTACTTC. The full variable domain, in which reference TRBV30 and TRBJ2-5 provide the parts outside the CDR3, is SQTIHQWPATLVQPVGSPLSLECTVEGTSNPNLYWYRQAAGRGLQLLFYSVGIGQISSEVPQNLSASRPQDRQFILSSKKLLLSDSGFYLCAWSVRRGRSYKETQYFGPGTRLLVL.

The rearrangement uses TRBV15 and TRBJ1-5; TRBD1 aligns across 7 bases. This CDR3 has 15 residues. Germline V gives CDR1 LNHNV, CDR2 YYDKDF (reference sequence). Germline trimming cut 2 bases from V and 7 bases from J; bases unmatched to any gene: 8. This chain's CDR3 is CATSRRGHQGQPQHF. The CDR3 region has the DNA TGTGCCACCAGCAGAAGGGGGCACCAGGGACAGCCCCAGCATTTT. Full variable domain (rest looked up from reference TRBV15 and TRBJ1-5): DAMVIQNPRYQVTQFGKPVTLSCSQTLNHNVMYWYQQKSSQAPKLLFHYYDKDFNNEADTPDNFQSRRPNTSFCFLDIRSPGLGDTAMYLCATSRRGHQGQPQHFGDGTRLSIL.

The chain joins TRBV7-9 to TRBJ2-1, with unresolved D. Trimming removed 3 bases at V and 3 bases at J, with 3 bases between. From germline, CDR1 is SEHNR and CDR2 FQNEAQ (reference sequence). CDR3 length: 12 residues. CDR3 loop: CASSFRYNEQFF. CDR3 DNA sequence: TGTGCCAGCAGCTTCCGCTACAATGAGCAGTTCTTC.

V gene TRBV30 combines with J gene TRBJ2-5, with D maybe TRBD2 (5 bases). With 4 bases removed from V and 5 bases from J, the gap between germline ends came to 11 bases. This CDR3 is 12 amino acids long. The germline V gene has CDR1 GTSNPN and CDR2 SVGIG (reference sequence). This CDR3 is CAWKHGDETQYF. In DNA form, the CDR3 reads TGTGCCTGGAAGCACGGGGATGAGACCCAGTACTTC.

V and J are TRBV29-1 and TRBJ2-7; D is possibly TRBD2 (6 bases). The CDR3 is 13 amino acids. Germline values: CDR1 SQVTM, CDR2 ANQGSEA. V lost 4 bases to trimming and J lost 0 bases, with 10 bases between them. CDR3 protein: CSVGEANSYEQYF. CDR3 coding DNA: TGCAGCGTTGGGGAGGCCAACTCCTACGAGCAGTACTTC.

The chain links TRBV28 to TRBJ2-1; TRBD1 aligns across 11 bases. Germline values: CDR1 MDHEN, CDR2 SYDVKM. Losses at the gene ends were 5 bases for V and 6 bases for J; bases not matched to a gene: 6. The CDR3 has 15 residues. In DNA form, the CDR3 reads TGTGCCAGCAGTCCCGGGACAGGGGGTTTCAATGAGCAGTTCTTC. Translation gives CASSPGTGGFNEQFF. The variable domain in full, completed from reference TRBV28 and TRBJ2-1, reads DVKVTQSSRYLVKRTGEKVFLECVQDMDHENMFWYRQDPGLGLRLIYFSYDVKMKEKGDIPEGYSVSREKKERFSLILESASTNQTSMYLCASSPGTGGFNEQFFGPGTRLTVL.

V usage is TRBV2 and J usage is TRBJ1-3, with TRBD1 as a possible D gene (6 bases). Trimming took 4 bases from V and 0 from J, leaving 10 bases between them. The germline V gene has CDR1 SNHLY and CDR2 FYNNEI. The CDR3 consists of 15 residues. CDR3 amino acids: CASSARTDSGNTIYF. The CDR3 region has the DNA TGTGCCAGCAGTGCGCGGACAGACTCTGGAAACACCATATATTTT. Variable domain in full (rest from reference TRBV2 and TRBJ1-3): EPEVTQTPSHQVTQMGQEVILRCVPISNHLYFYWYRQILGQKVEFLVSFYNNEISEKSEIFDDQFSVERPDGSNFTLKIRSTKLEDSAMYFCASSARTDSGNTIYFGEGSWLTVV.

This clone came up once. V is TRBV5-4 and J is TRBJ2-7; TRBD1 matches 7 bases. Germline V CDR1 and CDR2: SGHNT, YYREEE (reference sequence). The CDR3 spans 14 residues. Losses at the gene ends were 3 bases for V and 3 bases for J; bases not matched to a gene: 6. The CDR3: CASSSPGQSYEQYF. In DNA, the CDR3 is TGTGCCAGCAGCTCACCGGGACAGAGCTACGAGCAGTACTTC.

This chain uses TRBV5-6 with TRBJ2-5; 13 bases match TRBD2. The junction had 14 bases not matched to a gene; V was cut back by 4 bases and J by 5 bases. The CDR3 is made up of 18 amino acids. CDR1 is SGHDT, CDR2 YYEEEE, per germline. CDR3 sequence: CASSRILAGGRSKETQYF. In DNA, the CDR3 is TGTGCCAGCAGCCGTATACTAGCGGGGGGGCGTAGTAAGGAGACCCAGTACTTC.

J is TRBJ1-6 and V is TRBV28; D is ambiguous. Germline CDR1 is MDHEN and CDR2 is SYDVKM. The CDR3 loop spans 14 amino acids. V shed 5 bases and J shed 8 bases, with 13 bases lying between them. The CDR3 region is CASSPPGSYSPLHF. Here the CDR3 DNA reads TGTGCCAGCAGTCCCCCGGGGTCGTATTCACCCCTCCACTTT.

Note on this clone: The junction and the germline gene differ at one end; a read error may be behind it. The chain combines TRBV3-1 (or the pseudogene TRBV3-2) with TRBJ2-5, with a weak D call TRBD2 (6 bases). Germline-derived CDR1 and CDR2 are LGHDT and YNNKEL (reference sequence). The CDR3 runs to 14 residues. The DNA of the CDR3 is TGCTCCGTGGGCGAGGGACTGTACCAAGAGACCCAGTACTTC. Residues: CSVGEGLYQETQYF.

This chain uses TRBV28 with TRBJ1-2, with TRBD1 as a possible D gene (6 bases). Deletions cut 6 bases from V and 4 bases from J, with 15 bases between. Germline assignment: CDR1 MDHEN and CDR2 SYDVKM. The CDR3 has 14 amino acids. This chain's CDR3 is CASRETGRVYGYTF. In nucleotides, the CDR3 is TGTGCCAGCAGGGAAACAGGGAGAGTCTATGGCTACACCTTC.